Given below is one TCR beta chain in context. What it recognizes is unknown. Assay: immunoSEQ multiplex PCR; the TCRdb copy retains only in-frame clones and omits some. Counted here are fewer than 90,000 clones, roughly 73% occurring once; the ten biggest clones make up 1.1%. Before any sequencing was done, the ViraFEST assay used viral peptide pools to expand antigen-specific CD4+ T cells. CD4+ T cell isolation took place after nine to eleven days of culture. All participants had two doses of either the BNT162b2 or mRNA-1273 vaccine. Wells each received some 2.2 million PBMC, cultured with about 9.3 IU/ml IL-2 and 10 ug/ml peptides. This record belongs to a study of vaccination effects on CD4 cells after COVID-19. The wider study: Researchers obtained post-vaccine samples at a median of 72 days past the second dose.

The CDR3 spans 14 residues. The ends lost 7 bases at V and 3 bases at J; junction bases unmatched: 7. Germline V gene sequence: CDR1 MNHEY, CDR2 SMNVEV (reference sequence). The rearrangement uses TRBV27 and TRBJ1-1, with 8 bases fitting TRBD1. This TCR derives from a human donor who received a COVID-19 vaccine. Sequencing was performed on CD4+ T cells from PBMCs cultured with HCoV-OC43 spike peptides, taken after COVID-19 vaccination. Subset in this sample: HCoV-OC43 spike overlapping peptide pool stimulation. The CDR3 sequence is CASNLDREDTEAFF. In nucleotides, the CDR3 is TGTGCCAGCAATTTGGACAGGGAGGACACTGAAGCTTTCTTT.